This record covers a single T cell receptor beta chain. What it binds is not known. The record originates from a study of shared clonotypes between healthy human individuals. Study-wide context: A donor's plate count was three for CD4 naive and three for CD4 memory; CD8 naive had two and CD8 memory one.

Overall study results and limits: What naive subsets generally showed was a larger estimated richness than memory subsets showed.

Sorted-subset replicate PCRs used about 200 ng DNA, about 30,000 T cell genomes. Libraries were prepared by immunoSEQ multiplex PCR; TCRdb keeps only in-frame clonotypes and omits some of them. The table includes about 1 million clones, more than 65% detected once. The sample consisted of memory CD4+ T cells sorted from blood. The subset denotes: CD45RA-negative fraction. The origin of this receptor is a man younger than 35 in good health.

The CDR3 sequence is CASSATGGGNSPLHF. The CDR3 DNA is TGTGCCAGCAGTGCGACCGGAGGTGGGAATTCACCCCTCCACTTT. The genes are TRBV2 and TRBJ1-6, with no clear D. The germline V and J ends were trimmed by 4 bases and 7 bases, with 14 bases remaining between them. Germline values: CDR1 SNHLY, CDR2 FYNNEI. This CDR3 has 15 residues.